Presented here are 32 T cell receptor beta chains from one specimen sequenced in a study of blood T cell repertoires in COVID-19. Profiling relied on immunoSEQ multiplex PCR, and the TCRdb table lists in-frame clones only, not all of them. The sample carries 90,000 to 120,000 clones, roughly 84% recorded once. Sequencing was carried out using peripheral blood. All receptors derive from a human donor in a cohort sampled during active COVID-19.

V gene TRBV9 combines with J gene TRBJ2-2; weak D call: TRBD1 (6 bases). V lost 3 bases, J lost 5 bases, and 8 bases lay in between. This CDR3 contains 13 residues. The V gene's germline CDR1 is SGDLS and CDR2 YYNGEE. The CDR3 nucleotides read TGTGCCAGCAGCGAAACAGGGACCGGGGAGCTGTTTTTT. Encoded protein: CASSETGTGELFF.

The chain employs TRBV5-4 and TRBJ2-1; no definite D call. Germline V CDR1 and CDR2: SGHNT, YYREEE (reference sequence). The CDR3 is made up of 12 amino acids. V lost 4 bases and J lost 7, with 9 bases in between. The DNA for the CDR3 is TGTGCCAGCAGCCCCCTCACTAATGAGCAGTTCTTC. Amino acids: CASSPLTNEQFF.

CDR3 sequence (DNA): TGTGCCAGCAGCCAGGGGGGTAGCGGGAGGGCAGATACGCAGTATTTT. It specifies CASSQGGSGRADTQYF. The rearrangement joins TRBV3-1 (or the pseudogene TRBV3-2) to TRBJ2-3; 11 nucleotides match TRBD2. The V and J ends lost 3 bases and 4 bases, in that order; junction bases with no gene match: 6. The CDR3 is made up of 16 amino acids. The germline V gene encodes CDR1 LGHDT and CDR2 YNNKEL (reference sequence).

The rearrangement links TRBV18 to TRBJ2-6; 9 bases are shared with TRBD2. The trim removed 2 bases at V and 0 bases at J, leaving 5 bases unmatched. The CDR3 loop spans 18 amino acids. CDR1 KGHSH and CDR2 LQKENI come from the germline V gene. The CDR3 region has the DNA TGTGCCAGCTCACCAATAATAGCGGGGGACTCTGGGGCCAACGTCCTGACTTTC. Its protein product is CASSPIIAGDSGANVLTF.

The J gene is TRBJ1-2, the V gene TRBV4-2; 9 bases fit TRBD1. The CDR3 totals 15 residues. V dropped 4 bases and J dropped 5; count of bases not matched to a gene: 8. CDR1 is LGHNA, CDR2 YNFKEQ, per germline. The CDR3 is CASSREDRGAYGYTF. Written as DNA, the CDR3 is TGTGCCAGCAGCCGGGAGGACAGGGGAGCATATGGCTACACCTTC.

The chain links TRBV7-3 to TRBJ2-1; possible D gene TRBD2, 6 bases. Germline assignment: CDR1 SGHTA and CDR2 FQGTGA. V lost 5 bases to trimming and J lost 7 bases, with 12 bases between them. CDR3 length equals 13 residues. Here the CDR3 DNA reads TGTGCCAGCAGCCCCGGGACTGCAAATGAGCAGTTCTTC. It specifies CASSPGTANEQFF.

The chain has TRBV7-9 and TRBJ2-1, with TRBD2 matching over 10 bases. V shed 4 bases and J 7 bases; nucleotides not matched to a gene: 4. Germline-derived CDR1 and CDR2 are SEHNR and FQNEAQ (reference sequence). The CDR3 is 14 residues long. The CDR3 loop reads CASSSSGGTNEQFF. CDR3 bases: TGTGCCAGCAGCTCTAGCGGGGGAACGAATGAGCAGTTCTTC.

Concerning this clone itself: A junction end diverges from the germline sequence, so it may reflect a read error. V and J are TRBV9 and TRBJ2-7; 7 bases fit TRBD1. CDR3 length equals 15 residues. The germline gives CDR1 SGDLS, CDR2 YYNGEE. CDR3 residues: CASNVEGALWDEQYF. In DNA form, the CDR3 reads TGTGCCAGCAACGTAGAGGGGGCACTATGGGACGAGCAGTACTTC.

This rearrangement joins TRBV4-2 to TRBJ2-5; 9 nucleotides align to TRBD1. This CDR3 is built from 15 residues. After removal of 3 bases from V and 5 bases from J, the junction contained 7 bases not matched to a gene. CDR1 is LGHNA and CDR2 is YNFKEQ in the germline V gene. CDR3 nucleotides: TGTGCCAGCAGCCAGGACAGGGGCCCCTGGGAGACCCAGTACTTC. It yields the protein CASSQDRGPWETQYF.

The genes are TRBV9 and TRBJ1-5; TRBD1 might be the D (6 bases). This CDR3 is built from 16 residues. Germline V lookup: CDR1 SGDLS, CDR2 YYNGEE. The ends were cut back, 4 bases at V and 7 bases at J, with 21 bases in the middle. This chain's CDR3 is CASSPSAGAGEQPQHF. In DNA form, the CDR3 reads TGTGCCAGCAGCCCAAGCGCGGGGGCAGGGGAACAGCCCCAGCATTTT.

V gene TRBV4-2 combines with J gene TRBJ1-2, with D perhaps TRBD1 (5 bases). The germline V gene encodes CDR1 LGHNA and CDR2 YNFKEQ. The CDR3 is 15 residues long. The ends were cut back, 3 bases at V and 3 bases at J, with 14 bases in the middle. The CDR3 loop reads CASSHLERDDYGYTF. The CDR3 DNA is TGTGCCAGCAGCCACCTAGAGCGGGACGACTATGGCTACACCTTC.

This chain joins TRBV10-3 and TRBJ2-3, with a tentative D call TRBD2 (5 bases). Germline V gene lookup returns CDR1 ENHRY and CDR2 SYGVKD. The CDR3 consists of 12 residues. The V and J ends lost 9 bases and 0 bases respectively, with 7 bases between them. The CDR3 protein is CAIAASTDTQYF. CDR3 DNA: TGTGCCATAGCGGCTAGCACAGATACGCAGTATTTT.

This clone was detected only a few times. CDR3 nucleotide sequence: TGTGCCAGCAGTTTAAGCGGGACTAGCGGGGAACCTTCCGTAAAGACCCAGTACTTC. It codes for CASSLSGTSGEPSVKTQYF. The V and J genes are TRBV27 and TRBJ2-5; 13 nucleotides line up with TRBD2. The CDR3 covers 19 residues. Germline V gene lookup returns CDR1 MNHEY and CDR2 SMNVEV (reference sequence). Trimming cost V 2 bases and J 6 bases; bases outside gene matches: 15.

The chain has TRBV9 and TRBJ2-3, with 14 bases aligning to TRBD2. Losses at the gene ends were 4 bases for V and 6 bases for J; bases not matched to a gene: 7. The CDR3 contains 16 residues. Germline V lookup: CDR1 SGDLS, CDR2 YYNGEE. In nucleotides, the CDR3 is TGTGCCAGCAGCCCCCGACTAGCGGGAGGGGGGGATACGCAGTATTTT. This gives the protein CASSPRLAGGGDTQYF.

The gene calls are TRBV27 and TRBJ2-7, with a tentative D call TRBD1 (5 bases). There are 14 residues in the CDR3. Trimming shortened V by 3 bases and J by 7 bases, and 16 bases separated the two germline ends. Germline values: CDR1 MNHEY, CDR2 SMNVEV (reference sequence). DNA for the CDR3: TGTGCCAGCAGTTTTTCGGACACGGCGTTTGAGCAGTACTTC. This translates into CASSFSDTAFEQYF.

The V and J genes are TRBV4-2 and TRBJ1-2; tentative D call: TRBD1 (6 bases). The CDR3 runs to 15 residues. Germline V gene lookup returns CDR1 LGHNA and CDR2 YNFKEQ. V lost 1 base and J lost 4, with 13 bases in between. The CDR3 sequence: CASSQASRTVYGYTF. In nucleotides, the CDR3 is TGTGCCAGCAGCCAAGCATCAAGGACAGTCTATGGCTACACCTTC.

This chain links TRBV19 with TRBJ2-3, with 9 bases identical to TRBD2. CDR3 size: 15 residues. Germline V gives CDR1 LNHDA, CDR2 SQIVND (reference sequence). V was clipped by 5 bases and J by 3 bases; unmatched bases: 6. As DNA, the CDR3 is TGTGCCAGTAGTCTCAGCGGGGGGCCAACAGATACGCAGTATTTT. Encoded protein: CASSLSGGPTDTQYF.

The rearrangement uses TRBV14 and TRBJ2-7; TRBD1 aligns across 10 bases. The CDR3 is 15 amino acids. J was trimmed by 6 bases and V by 3 bases; bases with no gene match: 8. CDR1 is SGHDN and CDR2 is FVKESK in the germline V gene. CDR3 nucleotides: TGTGCCAGCAGCCACCCCGGGACAGGGGTACTCGAGCAGTACTTC. This encodes CASSHPGTGVLEQYF.

This rearrangement joins TRBV6-1 to TRBJ1-2; 8 nucleotides line up with TRBD1. The CDR3 is made up of 14 amino acids. CDR1 MNHNS and CDR2 SASEGT come from the germline V gene. The V and J ends lost 2 bases and 4 bases, in that order; junction bases with no gene match: 3. The CDR3 bases are TGTGCCAGCAGTGAACAGGGGGCCGTCTATGGCTACACCTTC. Its translation is CASSEQGAVYGYTF.

The chain combines TRBV19 with TRBJ1-6, with D tentatively TRBD1 (6 bases). This CDR3 has 15 amino acids. CDR1 LNHDA and CDR2 SQIVND come from the germline V gene (reference sequence). Trimming shortened V by 1 base and J by 7 bases, and 11 bases separated the two germline ends. The CDR3, as DNA: TGTGCCAGTAGTATAGGAACAGGGTACAATTCACCCCTCCACTTT. As protein: CASSIGTGYNSPLHF.

The sample holds one count of this clone. The chain employs TRBV2 and TRBJ2-3; 7 positions agree with TRBD2. The CDR3 contains 13 residues. V gave up 5 bases and J gave up 4 bases; unmatched junction bases: 3. Germline V gene lookup returns CDR1 SNHLY and CDR2 FYNNEI. The CDR3 DNA follows: TGTGCCAGCAGTCGACTAGCCCCAGATACGCAGTATTTT. Translation gives CASSRLAPDTQYF. Drawing the rest from reference TRBV2 and TRBJ2-3, the complete variable domain is EPEVTQTPSHQVTQMGQEVILRCVPISNHLYFYWYRQILGQKVEFLVSFYNNEISEKSEIFDDQFSVERPDGSNFTLKIRSTKLEDSAMYFCASSRLAPDTQYFGPGTRLTVL.

The V and J genes are TRBV6-6 and TRBJ2-6; 7 bases fit TRBD2. Per the germline V gene, CDR1 is MNHNY and CDR2 is SVGAGI (reference sequence). The CDR3 extends over 13 amino acids. With V trimmed by 10 bases and J by 0 bases, 0 bases remained unmatched. CDR3 nucleotides: TGTGCCACGGGGGGCTCTGGGGCCAACGTCCTGACTTTC. This translates into CATGGSGANVLTF.

CDR3: CASSVARDPRSGANVLTF. CDR3 nucleotide sequence: TGTGCCAGCAGCGTAGCGCGGGACCCCAGATCCGGGGCCAACGTCCTGACTTTC. V usage is TRBV9 and J usage is TRBJ2-6, with D perhaps TRBD2 (6 bases). Trimming left V 0 bases short and J 4 bases short, with 17 bases between. The CDR3 spans 18 residues. CDR1 is SGDLS and CDR2 is YYNGEE in the germline V gene.

The genes are TRBV18 and TRBJ1-4, with D perhaps TRBD1 (5 bases). Per germline, CDR1 KGHSH and CDR2 LQKENI. Trimming took 6 bases from V and 7 from J, leaving 9 bases between them. The CDR3 runs 12 residues. The CDR3 loop is CASSSGPEKLFF. The CDR3 nucleotides read TGTGCCAGCTCGTCAGGGCCTGAAAAACTGTTTTTT.

There are a few counts of this clone. The chain uses TRBV5-1 and TRBJ1-1; possible D gene TRBD1, 5 bases. CDR1 and CDR2 (germline): SGHRS, YFSETQ. V lost 2 bases and J 1 base, leaving 9 bases between the germline ends. This CDR3 contains 14 residues. In DNA, the CDR3 is TGCGCCAGCAGCTTACAGGTATCGAACACTGAAGCTTTCTTT. This translates into CASSLQVSNTEAFF.

This chain joins TRBV28 and TRBJ1-1; a weak D match, TRBD1 (5 bases). The germline V and J ends were trimmed by 7 bases and 4 bases, with 10 bases remaining between them. The CDR3 is made up of 12 amino acids. Germline V CDR1 and CDR2: MDHEN, SYDVKM. CDR3 in amino acids: CASNDGGTEAFF. The CDR3 DNA follows: TGTGCCAGCAATGACGGGGGCACTGAAGCTTTCTTT. The complete variable domain, with remaining parts taken from reference TRBV28 and TRBJ1-1, reads DVKVTQSSRYLVKRTGEKVFLECVQDMDHENMFWYRQDPGLGLRLIYFSYDVKMKEKGDIPEGYSVSREKKERFSLILESASTNQTSMYLCASNDGGTEAFFGQGTRLTVV.

The chain couples TRBV6-2 or TRBV6-3 to TRBJ2-7; D remains ambiguous. From germline, CDR1 is MNHEY and CDR2 SVGEGT. The length of the CDR3 is 15 residues. V lost 4 bases to trimming and J lost 2 bases, with 15 bases between them. CDR3 region: CASSFSVRHTYEQYF. The CDR3 DNA follows: TGTGCCAGCAGTTTTTCGGTGAGACATACCTACGAGCAGTACTTC.

The chain has TRBV5-5 and TRBJ2-1, with D possibly being TRBD2 (6 bases). Germline V gene data show CDR1 as SGHKS and CDR2 as YYEKEE (reference sequence). The CDR3 is 14 residues long. Between the trimmed V and J ends, which lost 1 base and 6 bases, there was a span of 11 bases. In DNA form, the CDR3 reads TGTGCCAGCAGCTTGTCGGCCGGGAGCAATGAGCAGTTCTTC. It codes for CASSLSAGSNEQFF.

This clone appeared a few times. The chain combines TRBV9 with TRBJ1-5; 8 nucleotides match TRBD1. This CDR3 has 14 residues. CDR1 SGDLS and CDR2 YYNGEE come from the germline V gene. The junction had 5 bases not matched to a gene; V was cut back by 3 bases and J by 6 bases. Written as DNA, the CDR3 is TGTGCCAGCAGCGCGACAGGGGCTAGTCAGCCCCAGCATTTT. Residues: CASSATGASQPQHF.

The chain links TRBV5-1 to TRBJ1-2; 9 nucleotides match TRBD1. The V and J ends lost 3 bases and 3 bases, in that order; junction bases with no gene match: 6. CDR1 SGHRS and CDR2 YFSETQ come from the germline V gene. This CDR3 comprises 15 residues. In DNA, the CDR3 is TGCGCCAGCAGCTCGGGGGACAGGGAGCACTATGGCTACACCTTC. As protein: CASSSGDREHYGYTF.

This chain uses TRBV7-9 with TRBJ2-5, with 9 bases fitting TRBD1. The CDR3 runs 15 residues. CDR1 and CDR2 from the germline V gene are SEHNR and FQNEAQ (reference sequence). The ends lost 1 base at V and 2 bases at J; junction bases unmatched: 2. The CDR3 DNA reads TGTGCCAGCAGCTTAGGGGACAGGGCACAAGAGACCCAGTACTTC. The encoded protein is CASSLGDRAQETQYF.

This rearrangement joins TRBV19 to TRBJ2-7; 10 positions match TRBD2. The CDR3 contains 14 residues. Germline CDR1 reads LNHDA; CDR2 reads SQIVND (reference sequence). V lost 6 bases, J lost 0 bases, and 2 bases stayed unmatched. CDR3 in amino acids: CASSSSGSSYEQYF. The CDR3 nucleotides are TGTGCCAGTAGCTCTAGCGGGAGCTCCTACGAGCAGTACTTC. Filled out from reference TRBV19 and TRBJ2-7, the complete variable domain reads DGGITQSPKYLFRKEGQNVTLSCEQNLNHDAMYWYRQDPGQGLRLIYYSQIVNDFQKGDIAEGYSVSREKKESFPLTVTSAQKNPTAFYLCASSSSGSSYEQYFGPGTRLTVT.